Described below is a single T cell receptor (beta chain) sequence and its context. In its sample, this clonotype was seen a few times. This receptor's antigen is unknown. No per-base quality is available; no much larger clone lies one base away. V is pared back by 0 bases and J by 4 bases, with 15 bases lying between the germline termini. CDR1 and CDR2 are drawn from the germline V gene (reference sequence): MNHNY, SVGAGI. Its CDR3 holds 16 amino acids, cysteine through phenylalanine. The retained sequence is limited to the CDR3, 48 bases, with the frame set at the first base. This sample stems from a study of T cell repertoires in cytomegalovirus infection (dated by TCRdb to the late 2010s). General notes on the study: Donor HLA type was relevant to the analysis, as public TCR beta signatures indicated carriage of CMV infection together with the matching HLA type.

For sequencing, an Illumina HiSeq 1500 was employed. Using fastp at Q25 and MiXCR, TCRdb reprocessed the public reads and kept productive beta chains. Identical CDR3 protein sequences are pooled into one entry, listed with their most common genes and DNA. Present in this sample are roughly 640,000 distinct CDR3 sequences, 20% to 25% of which were seen just once. Roughly 8% of the sample lies in the top ten. The research as a whole found: Carriers of CMV infection plus the relevant HLA type were discriminated by the cumulative frequency of public TCR beta family members in the study cohort and in an independent roughly 380-donor cohort. The ex vivo response was dominated by HLA-C-restricted CMV-specific TCR beta clonotypes, which also provided the single most frequent clonotype in two of eight donors.

The sequenced material came from CD8+ T cells from PBMCs. The chain is encoded by TRBV6-6 joined to TRBJ1-1; TRBD1 is a weak D gene call, 6 bases matching. This TCR derives from a human donor in good health (CMV status not recorded). Some clones in this sample may be carry-over from other donors' samples. The CDR3 region reads CASSYSIQGLGTEAFF. The sequenced DNA is TGTGCCAGCAGTTACTCAATCCAGGGGTTGGGCACTGAAGCTTTCTTT.